This entry is about one T cell receptor beta chain. Other DNA sequences in the same sample also yield this CDR3. In germline, CDR1 is SGDLS, CDR2 YYNGEE. This CDR3 spans 15 amino acids. Trimming stripped 0 bases from V and 2 bases from J, with 9 bases between. These data are taken from a study of blood T cell repertoires in COVID-19. At the level of the study: PBMCs, B-cell-depleted T cells, or T cells were the source of the cDNA or gDNA that made up the material.

This table comes from immunoSEQ multiplex PCR, and its TCRdb copy is limited to in-frame clones, with some not included. The table includes about 220,000 clones, roughly 84% detected once. V gene TRBV9 combines with J gene TRBJ1-3, with D maybe TRBD1 (6 bases). This TCR was recovered from a man aged 45-65 years with active or convalescent COVID-19. Specimen: peripheral blood. This CDR3 reads CASSVGGQAGNTIYF. DNA of the CDR3: TGTGCCAGCAGCGTAGGGGGGCAGGCTGGAAACACCATATATTTT.